This T cell receptor (beta chain) appears in the sequencing data of a study of somatic mutations in cytotoxic T cells in rheumatoid arthritis. The study, taken as a whole, reports: Any difference in CD8+ T-cell clonality between patients who had rheumatoid arthritis and healthy controls who were age-matched was not statistically significant. Antigens recognized by the expanded CD8+ clones were unknown.

V trimming: 1 base; J trimming: 3 bases; junction bases outside the gene matches: 3. This CDR3 has 15 residues. Germline lookup yields CDR1 LNHNV and CDR2 YYDKDF (reference sequence). As to this clone: Its antigen is not known.

Women made up 55% of the healthy controls, who were blood donors with a median age of approximately 56 years (range about 20-70). Method: immunoSEQ multiplex PCR; TCRdb's copy keeps in-frame clones and lacks some. In the table there are some 20,000 clones, around 79% of which are singletons. Sequences were obtained from CD8+ T cells sorted from blood. This TCR was recovered from a woman aged 55-70 years in good health. The rearrangement joins TRBV15 to TRBJ2-3; 8 bases agree with TRBD2. This CDR3 is CATSRVSGGTDTQYF. CDR3 DNA sequence: TGTGCCACCAGCAGAGTAAGCGGGGGAACAGATACGCAGTATTTT.